The present T cell receptor beta chain was sequenced within a study of T cells in pancreatic ductal adenocarcinoma. To note about this clone: Antigen specificity is unknown.

Repertoires were generated with immunoSEQ multiplex PCR, while TCRdb's copy carries only in-frame clones and drops some. In the table there are about 9,400 clones, 67% of which are singletons. Surgery without prior neoadjuvant therapy was the treatment of the selected pancreatic ductal adenocarcinoma patients. The study's findings and limits: Tumor samples had fewer productive templates and approximately 8.8-fold fewer unique clonotypes than blood.

The germline CDR1 and CDR2 sequences are MRHNA and SNTAGT. V gave up 2 bases and J gave up 0 bases, with 6 bases separating them. The length of the CDR3 is 14 residues. The sequenced sample consisted of pancreatic tumor tissue. This sequence originates from a human donor with pancreatic ductal adenocarcinoma. J is TRBJ2-3 and V is TRBV6-4; the D is unclear. The CDR3 spells CASSDGRSTDTQYF. CDR3 nucleotide sequence: TGTGCCAGCAGTGACGGACGGAGCACAGATACGCAGTATTTT.